Below, 21 T cell receptor beta chains from the same sample are listed, as sequenced in a study of T cells in localized non-small cell lung cancer. Repertoires were generated with immunoSEQ multiplex PCR, while TCRdb's copy carries only in-frame clones and drops some. Counted here are around 130,000 clones, roughly 90% occurring once; the ten biggest clones make up around 1.7%. The sequencing here drew on peripheral blood, taken before any cancer treatment. The receptors here all came from a female donor at least 60 years old with stage I lung adenocarcinoma.

The J gene is TRBJ1-4, the V gene TRBV28; D is uncertain. Germline values: CDR1 MDHEN, CDR2 SYDVKM. V shed 7 bases and J shed 4 bases, with 13 bases lying between them. The CDR3 is 14 residues long. CDR3: CASTPGPINEKLFF. As DNA, the CDR3 is TGTGCCAGCACGCCAGGACCGATTAATGAAAAACTGTTTTTT.

The chain has TRBV29-1 and TRBJ2-1; 10 nucleotides agree with TRBD2. V shed 1 base and J 6 bases; nucleotides not matched to a gene: 9. Germline CDR1 reads SQVTM; CDR2 reads ANQGSEA. The CDR3 runs 16 residues. The CDR3 coding sequence is TGCAGCGTTGAAGGGCTAACTAGCGGGAAGCCCAATGAGCAGTTCTTC. Translated: CSVEGLTSGKPNEQFF.

The rearrangement links TRBV5-1 to TRBJ2-2, with D possibly TRBD1 on 5 matching bases. V lost 0 bases and J 2 bases, leaving 8 bases between the germline ends. CDR3 length: 15 amino acids. Germline V gives CDR1 SGHRS, CDR2 YFSETQ. CDR3 DNA: TGCGCCAGCAGCTTGGCCACAGGAAACACCGGGGAGCTGTTTTTT. It translates to CASSLATGNTGELFF.

J is TRBJ2-5 and V is TRBV2; perhaps TRBD2 as D (6 bases). V lost 5 bases and J lost 5, with 18 bases in between. Looked up from germline, CDR1 is SNHLY and CDR2 is FYNNEI. This CDR3 is 15 amino acids long. CDR3 sequence (DNA): TGTGCCAGCAGTTCCCATGGCGGGGTGGAGGAGACCCAGTACTTC. This codes for CASSSHGGVEETQYF.

The chain carries TRBV2 and TRBJ2-2, with TRBD2 identical over 16 bases. Germline V gene data show CDR1 as SNHLY and CDR2 as FYNNEI. The CDR3 consists of 14 residues. With 10 bases clipped from V and 7 bases from J, the junction kept 3 bases outside the gene matches. CDR3 DNA sequence: TGTGCCACGGGACTAGCGGGAGGGATCGGGGAGCTGTTTTTT. Protein: CATGLAGGIGELFF.

The V and J genes are TRBV28 and TRBJ2-7, with D hard to call. This CDR3 is 16 amino acids long. V lost 6 bases, J lost 5 bases, and 23 bases lay in between. Per the germline V gene, CDR1 is MDHEN and CDR2 is SYDVKM. The DNA for the CDR3 is TGTGCCAGCAGAATGAAAAAGGGAAGTGTGGTCCACGAGCAGTACTTC. It codes for CASRMKKGSVVHEQYF.

This clone was detected only once. The chain carries TRBV2 and TRBJ1-1; D remains ambiguous. This CDR3 contains 14 residues. Per germline, CDR1 SNHLY and CDR2 FYNNEI. V was pared by 6 bases and J by 1 base, with 12 bases between. The CDR3 nucleotides are TGTGCCAGCAGGGAGAGTAAGGGGAACACTGAAGCTTTCTTT. Translation gives CASRESKGNTEAFF. Looking up the rest from reference TRBV2 and TRBJ1-1 gives the full variable domain: EPEVTQTPSHQVTQMGQEVILRCVPISNHLYFYWYRQILGQKVEFLVSFYNNEISEKSEIFDDQFSVERPDGSNFTLKIRSTKLEDSAMYFCASRESKGNTEAFFGQGTRLTVV.

The chain joins TRBV5-4 to TRBJ2-3, with D possibly TRBD2 on 7 matching bases. This CDR3 is 15 amino acids long. The germline CDR1 and CDR2 sequences are SGHNT and YYREEE (reference sequence). Trimming left V 7 bases short and J 6 bases short, with 21 bases between. The CDR3 nucleotides read TGTGCCAGCGTTAATGGGGGGGGGCGCAAGGATACGCAGTATTTT. Encoded protein: CASVNGGGRKDTQYF.

The chain employs TRBV11-2 and TRBJ1-1, with D possibly matching TRBD1 (5 bases). V shed 2 bases and J shed 2 bases, with 12 bases lying between them. CDR1 SGHAT and CDR2 FQNNGV come from the germline V gene. This CDR3 contains 15 residues. CDR3 amino acids: CASSLNWGSNTEAFF. The CDR3 region has the DNA TGTGCCAGCAGCTTAAATTGGGGGAGTAACACTGAAGCTTTCTTT.

The chain has TRBV19 and TRBJ2-7, with 12 bases lining up with TRBD2. The CDR3 extends over 15 amino acids. After removal of 9 bases from V and 6 bases from J, the junction contained 12 bases not matched to a gene. The germline V gene has CDR1 LNHDA and CDR2 SQIVND (reference sequence). The CDR3 reads CASGPSGRAMVEQYF. The CDR3 DNA reads TGTGCCAGCGGACCTAGCGGGAGGGCCATGGTCGAGCAGTACTTC.

The chain recombines TRBV25-1 with TRBJ2-3; 7 bases match TRBD1. CDR1 and CDR2 from the germline V gene are MGHDK and SYGVNS. This CDR3 contains 13 residues. V trimming: 6 bases; J trimming: 5 bases; junction bases outside the gene matches: 5. CDR3 bases: TGTGCCAGCAGGTCGACAGGGCGAGATACGCAGTATTTT. The encoded protein is CASRSTGRDTQYF.

The genes are TRBV7-9 and TRBJ1-1, with D perhaps TRBD1 (6 bases). In germline, CDR1 is SEHNR, CDR2 FQNEAQ (reference sequence). V was pared by 1 base and J by 1 base, with 10 bases between. The CDR3 covers 15 residues. The CDR3 here is CASSLGLGANTEAFF. The CDR3, as DNA: TGTGCCAGCAGCTTAGGACTGGGGGCGAACACTGAAGCTTTCTTT.

The gene calls are TRBV28 and TRBJ2-7, with 8 bases fitting TRBD1. Germline loops: CDR1 MDHEN, CDR2 SYDVKM. The CDR3 is 15 amino acids. V gave up 2 bases and J gave up 1 base; unmatched junction bases: 4. This CDR3 is CASSLIRTGSYEQYF. DNA for the CDR3: TGTGCCAGCAGTTTAATCCGGACAGGGTCCTACGAGCAGTACTTC.

The chain couples TRBV27 to TRBJ1-1, with D possibly matching TRBD1 (6 bases). V was trimmed by 5 bases and J by 0 bases, leaving 16 bases between them. The CDR3 consists of 16 residues. Germline-derived CDR1 and CDR2 are MNHEY and SMNVEV (reference sequence). CDR3 DNA: TGTGCCAGCAGTCCTAAGGCGGGGGCTTTGAACACTGAAGCTTTCTTT. Translation: CASSPKAGALNTEAFF.

This clone was detected only once. CDR3 in DNA: TGTGCCATCAGTGAGCCTGGCCACATAATCAATGGCTACACCTTC. Encoded protein: CAISEPGHIINGYTF. The rearrangement links TRBV10-3 to TRBJ1-2, with D hard to call. This CDR3 contains 15 residues. Trimming removed 2 bases from V and 6 bases from J, with 16 bases in between. CDR1 ENHRY and CDR2 SYGVKD come from the germline V gene.

The V call is TRBV5-1, the J call TRBJ2-7; unclear D gene. With 0 bases removed from V and 2 bases from J, the gap between germline ends came to 3 bases. The length of the CDR3 is 12 residues. Per the germline V gene, CDR1 is SGHRS and CDR2 is YFSETQ. Here the CDR3 reads CASSLGAYEQYF. The CDR3 region has the DNA TGCGCCAGCAGCTTGGGCGCCTACGAGCAGTACTTC.

The CDR3 spells CASRPGQGGTEAFF. Written as DNA, the CDR3 is TGCGCCAGCAGACCTGGACAGGGTGGCACTGAAGCTTTCTTT. The rearrangement uses TRBV5-1 and TRBJ1-1; 8 bases match TRBD1. J gave up 4 bases and V 5 bases, and 7 bases lay outside the gene matches. The germline V gene has CDR1 SGHRS and CDR2 YFSETQ. The CDR3 runs 14 residues.

This clone showed up just a few times. The chain links TRBV6-4 to TRBJ2-5; D gene unclear. The CDR3 is 14 residues long. Germline V CDR1 and CDR2: MRHNA, SNTAGT. V shed 0 bases and J shed 7 bases, with 12 bases lying between them. The CDR3 DNA reads TGTGCCAGCAGTGACTCGCCCGGCCCAGGGACCCAGTACTTC. As protein: CASSDSPGPGTQYF.

The CDR3 coding sequence is TGTGCCAGCAGCCCTCTAGCGGGTAGCACAGATACGCAGTATTTT. Its protein product is CASSPLAGSTDTQYF. This chain joins TRBV11-2 and TRBJ2-3; 8 nucleotides agree with TRBD2. The length of the CDR3 is 15 residues. Germline V gene lookup returns CDR1 SGHAT and CDR2 FQNNGV. Trimming at V came to 5 bases and at J to 0 bases, leaving 4 bases not matched to a gene.

The chain uses TRBV29-1 and TRBJ2-1; D is tentatively TRBD1 or TRBD2 (5 bases each). CDR3 length: 15 amino acids. With 7 bases removed from V and 9 bases from J, the gap between germline ends came to 25 bases. Per the germline V gene, CDR1 is SQVTM and CDR2 is ANQGSEA. CDR3 nucleotides: TGCAGCGCCTCACTGGGGCTAGCAGTCAATGGTGAGCAGTTCTTC. This encodes CSASLGLAVNGEQFF.

This clone was found once. This chain connects TRBV30 to TRBJ2-6; 7 nucleotides agree with TRBD1. The CDR3 sequence is 15 residues long. Trimming at V came to 2 bases and at J to 1 base, leaving 2 bases not matched to a gene. Germline V gene data show CDR1 as GTSNPN and CDR2 as SVGIG (reference sequence). CDR3: CAWSMTGSGANVLTF. In DNA form, the CDR3 reads TGTGCCTGGAGTATGACAGGGTCTGGGGCCAACGTCCTGACTTTC.